This T cell receptor (beta chain) was documented in a study of spatial heterogeneity in lung cancer. Whole-study context: Tumor regions showed TCR transcript counts that correlated strongly with a T cell module score from matched bulk RNA-seq.

Overall study findings and caveats: Expanded TCRs that were ubiquitous or regional had counts tracking ubiquitous and regional nonsynonymous mutations, respectively. Tracking of tumor mutation counts was seen in expanded intratumoral alpha and beta TCR counts.

This clonotype came up many times. Its target is unknown. Each molecule of TCR cDNA was tagged with one unique molecular identifier. TCRdb re-analysed the 5' RACE reads in MiXCR, keeping a single row per CDR3 protein. The table shows 9,900 or so distinct CDR3 sequences, with roughly 12% occurring only once. Germline lookup yields CDR1 SQVTM and CDR2 ANQGSEA. The CDR3 consists of 13 residues. Germline trimming cut 6 bases from V and 0 bases from J; bases unmatched to any gene: 4. Time point noted: sample taken at primary tumor resection. This sequence originates from a male donor with early-stage non-small cell lung cancer. The source material was lung tumor tissue, sampled at surgery. The chain uses TRBV29-1 and TRBJ2-7; 8 bases match TRBD1. The CDR3 sequence is CSVRDRNSYEQYF. CDR3 bases: TGCAGCGTCAGGGACAGGAACTCCTACGAGCAGTACTTC.